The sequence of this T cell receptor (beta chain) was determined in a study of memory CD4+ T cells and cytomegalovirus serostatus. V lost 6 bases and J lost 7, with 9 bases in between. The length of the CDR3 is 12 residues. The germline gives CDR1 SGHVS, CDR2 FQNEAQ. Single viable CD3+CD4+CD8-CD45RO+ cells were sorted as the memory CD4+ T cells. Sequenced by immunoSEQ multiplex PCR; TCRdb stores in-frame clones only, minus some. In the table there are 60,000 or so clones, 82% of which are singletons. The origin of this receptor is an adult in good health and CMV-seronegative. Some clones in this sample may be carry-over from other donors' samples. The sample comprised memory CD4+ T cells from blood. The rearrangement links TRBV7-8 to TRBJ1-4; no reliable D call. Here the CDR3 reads CASRLSGEKLFF. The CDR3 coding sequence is TGTGCCAGCAGACTGAGCGGTGAAAAACTGTTTTTT.